The source of this T cell receptor beta chain is a study of shared clonotypes between healthy human individuals. Notes on this clone: As yet, its antigen is unknown.

The study drew all its donors from Caucasian adults living in Nashville, Tennessee. Investigators divided CD4+ cells into CD45RA+ naive and CD45RA-negative memory subsets. Study-wide results and limits: Shared clonotypes across all four donors exceeded non-shared ones in generation probability.

The CDR3 is 14 residues long. Germline CDR1 reads KGHSH; CDR2 reads LQKENI. V lost 8 bases to trimming and J lost 4 bases, with 17 bases between them. The data were produced by immunoSEQ multiplex PCR, yet TCRdb's version contains in-frame clones alone and is incomplete. The table records about 1 million clones, approximately 72% of them present only once. This receptor was identified in a man aged 18 to 29 in good health. The V call is TRBV18, the J call TRBJ1-1; tentatively, D is TRBD1 (5 bases). Sequencing was done on a sample of memory CD4+ T cells sorted from blood. Subset indicated: CD45RA-negative fraction. Here the CDR3 DNA reads TGTGCCAGCCGTTTCCCAGGGTTGGGCACTGAAGCTTTCTTT. Protein: CASRFPGLGTEAFF.